This T cell receptor (beta chain) was identified in a study of OX40 agonist ivuxolimab in advanced cancers. At the level of the study: Hepatocellular carcinoma, melanoma, renal cell or head and neck cancer occurred in dose-escalation patients. Treatment received earlier with anti-PD-1, anti-PD-L1 or anti-CTLA-4 agents was allowed, and over 30% had some. Study-wide findings and caveats: Low levels of normalized T-cell clonal expansion also appeared in some nonresponders. Partial responders dosed at 0.1-3.0 mg/kg displayed clonal expansion ranking among the lowest.

Some clones are missing from TCRdb's copy, which holds only in-frame ones; the method was immunoSEQ multiplex PCR. Of more than 80,000 clones listed, just over 90% are singletons. The CDR3 covers 14 residues. The ends were cut back, 2 bases at V and 3 bases at J, with 5 bases in the middle. CDR1 and CDR2 from the germline V gene are SGHAT and FQNNGV. A word on this clone: Antigen specificity is unknown.

The gene calls are TRBV11-2 and TRBJ2-6; D is unresolved. The source material was CD4+ or CD8+ T cells sorted from blood, sampled in a trial of the OX40 agonist ivuxolimab. The source is an adult with an advanced solid tumor such as melanoma, head and neck, liver or kidney cancer. The CDR3 is CASSLSIGANVLTF. Written as DNA, the CDR3 is TGTGCCAGCAGCTTAAGTATTGGGGCCAACGTCCTGACTTTC.